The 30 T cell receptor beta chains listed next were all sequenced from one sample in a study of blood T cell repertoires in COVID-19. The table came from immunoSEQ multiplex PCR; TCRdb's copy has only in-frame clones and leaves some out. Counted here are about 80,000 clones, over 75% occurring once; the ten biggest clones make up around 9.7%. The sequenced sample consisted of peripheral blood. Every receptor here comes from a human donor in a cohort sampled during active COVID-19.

The CDR3 sequence is CASSLLEGGNIQYF. In DNA, the CDR3 is TGTGCCAGCAGCTTGTTGGAGGGGGGGAACATTCAGTACTTC. V is TRBV5-4 and J is TRBJ2-4, with D possibly being TRBD2 (7 bases). Trimming took 1 base from V and 7 from J, leaving 12 bases between them. The CDR3 length is 14 residues. CDR1 SGHNT and CDR2 YYREEE come from the germline V gene (reference sequence).

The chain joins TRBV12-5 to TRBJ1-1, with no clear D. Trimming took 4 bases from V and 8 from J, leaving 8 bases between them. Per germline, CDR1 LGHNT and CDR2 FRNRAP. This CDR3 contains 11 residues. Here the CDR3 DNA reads TGTGCTAGTGGTTACTACCGGGAAGCTTTCTTT. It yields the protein CASGYYREAFF.

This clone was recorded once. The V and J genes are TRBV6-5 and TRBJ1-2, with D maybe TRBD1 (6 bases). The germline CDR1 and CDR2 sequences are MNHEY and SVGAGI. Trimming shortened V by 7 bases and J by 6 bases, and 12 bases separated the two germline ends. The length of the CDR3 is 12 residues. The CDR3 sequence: CASKGQGHGYTF. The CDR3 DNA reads TGTGCCAGCAAGGGCCAGGGGCATGGCTACACCTTC.

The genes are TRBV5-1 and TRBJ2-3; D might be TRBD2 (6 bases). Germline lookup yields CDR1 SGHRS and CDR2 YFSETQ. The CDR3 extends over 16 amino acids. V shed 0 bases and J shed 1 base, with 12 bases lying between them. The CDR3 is CASSLGRGTGTDTQYF. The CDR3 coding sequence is TGCGCCAGCAGCTTGGGGCGGGGTACGGGCACAGATACGCAGTATTTT.

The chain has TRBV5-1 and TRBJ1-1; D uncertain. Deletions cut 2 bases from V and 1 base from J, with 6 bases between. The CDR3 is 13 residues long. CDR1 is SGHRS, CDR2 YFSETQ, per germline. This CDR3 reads CASSFQENTEAFF. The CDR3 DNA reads TGCGCCAGCAGCTTCCAGGAGAACACTGAAGCTTTCTTT.

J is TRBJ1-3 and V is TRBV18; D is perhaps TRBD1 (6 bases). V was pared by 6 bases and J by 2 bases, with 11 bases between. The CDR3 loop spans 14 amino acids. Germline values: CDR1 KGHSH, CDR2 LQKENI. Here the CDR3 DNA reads TGTGCCAGCTCCACCGGGACAACTGGAAACACCATATATTTT. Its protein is CASSTGTTGNTIYF.

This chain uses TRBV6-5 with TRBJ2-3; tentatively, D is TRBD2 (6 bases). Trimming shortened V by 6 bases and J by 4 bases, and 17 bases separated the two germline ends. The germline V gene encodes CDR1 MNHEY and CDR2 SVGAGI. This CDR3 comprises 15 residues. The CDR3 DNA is TGTGCCAGCAGGGAGGGGCCCTTGGGACCAGATACGCAGTATTTT. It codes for CASREGPLGPDTQYF.

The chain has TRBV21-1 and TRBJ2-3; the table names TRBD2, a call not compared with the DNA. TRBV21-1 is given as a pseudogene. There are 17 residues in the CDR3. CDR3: CASSKILISVYTDTQYF. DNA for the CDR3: TGTGCCAGCAGCAAAATCCTTATTAGCGTCTACACAGATACGCAGTATTTT.

The CDR3 DNA sequence: TGTGCCAGCAGCTTAGGTAGCGGGGGTACCTACGAGCAGTACTTC. It yields the protein CASSLGSGGTYEQYF. The chain is built from TRBV7-8 and TRBJ2-7; 9 bases map to TRBD2. Trimming at V came to 1 base and at J to 2 bases, leaving 3 bases not matched to a gene. The V gene's germline CDR1 is SGHVS and CDR2 FQNEAQ. This CDR3 region has 15 residues.

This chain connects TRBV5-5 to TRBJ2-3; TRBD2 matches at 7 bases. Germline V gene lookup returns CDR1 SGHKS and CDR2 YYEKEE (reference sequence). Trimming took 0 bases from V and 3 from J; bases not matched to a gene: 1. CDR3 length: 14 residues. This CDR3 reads CASSLGDYTDTQYF. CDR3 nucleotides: TGTGCCAGCAGCTTGGGGGACTATACAGATACGCAGTATTTT. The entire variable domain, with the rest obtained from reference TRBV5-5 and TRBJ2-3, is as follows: DAGVTQSPTHLIKTRGQQVTLRCSPISGHKSVSWYQQVLGQGPQFIFQYYEKEERGRGNFPDRFSARQFPNYSSELNVNALLLGDSALYLCASSLGDYTDTQYFGPGTRLTVL.

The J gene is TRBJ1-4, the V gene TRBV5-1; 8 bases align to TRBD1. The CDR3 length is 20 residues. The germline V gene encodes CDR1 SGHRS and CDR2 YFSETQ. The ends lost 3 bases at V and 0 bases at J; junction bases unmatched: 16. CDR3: CASSSPRTDRGRATNEKLFF. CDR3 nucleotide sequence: TGCGCCAGCAGCTCCCCGAGGACCGACAGGGGCCGAGCAACTAATGAAAAACTGTTTTTT.

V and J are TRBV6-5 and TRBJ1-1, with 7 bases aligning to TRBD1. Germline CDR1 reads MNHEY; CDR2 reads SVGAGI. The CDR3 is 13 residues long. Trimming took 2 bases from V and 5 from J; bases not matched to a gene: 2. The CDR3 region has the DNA TGTGCCAGCAGTTACGCAGGGGGTACTGAAGCTTTCTTT. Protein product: CASSYAGGTEAFF.

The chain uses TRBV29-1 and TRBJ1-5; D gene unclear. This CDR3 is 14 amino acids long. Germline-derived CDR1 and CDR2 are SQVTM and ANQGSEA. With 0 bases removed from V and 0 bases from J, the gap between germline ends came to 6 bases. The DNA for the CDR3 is TGCAGCGTTGAAGAGGGAGATAGCAATCAGCCCCAGCATTTT. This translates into CSVEEGDSNQPQHF. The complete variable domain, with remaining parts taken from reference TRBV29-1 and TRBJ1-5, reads SAVISQKPSRDICQRGTSLTIQCQVDSQVTMMFWYRQQPGQSLTLIATANQGSEATYESGFVIDKFPISRPNLTFSTLTVSNMSPEDSSIYLCSVEEGDSNQPQHFGDGTRLSIL.

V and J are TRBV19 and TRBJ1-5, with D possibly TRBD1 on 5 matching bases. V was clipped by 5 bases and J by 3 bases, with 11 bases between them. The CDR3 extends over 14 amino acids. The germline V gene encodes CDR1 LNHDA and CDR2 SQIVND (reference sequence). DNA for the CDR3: TGTGCCAGTAGTGGTCAGGGCATCAATCAGCCCCAGCATTTT. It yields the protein CASSGQGINQPQHF.

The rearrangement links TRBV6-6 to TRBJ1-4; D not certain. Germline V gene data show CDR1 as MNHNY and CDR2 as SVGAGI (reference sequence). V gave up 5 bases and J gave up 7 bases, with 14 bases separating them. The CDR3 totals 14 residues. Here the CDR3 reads CASSDGVAFEKLFF. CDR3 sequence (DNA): TGTGCCAGCAGTGACGGGGTGGCATTTGAAAAACTGTTTTTT.

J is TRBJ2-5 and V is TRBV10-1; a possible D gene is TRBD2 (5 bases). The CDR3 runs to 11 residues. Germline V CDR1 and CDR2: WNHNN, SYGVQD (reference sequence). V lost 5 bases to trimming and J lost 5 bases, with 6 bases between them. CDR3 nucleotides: TGCGCCAGCAGTCCGGGGGAGACCCAGTACTTC. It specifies CASSPGETQYF.

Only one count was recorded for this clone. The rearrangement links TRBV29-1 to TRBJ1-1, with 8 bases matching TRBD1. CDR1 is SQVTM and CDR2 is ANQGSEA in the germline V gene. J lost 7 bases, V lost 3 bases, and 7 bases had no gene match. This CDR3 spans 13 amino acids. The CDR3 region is CSVDPRGQDEAFF. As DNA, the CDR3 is TGCAGCGTTGACCCCAGGGGGCAGGATGAAGCTTTCTTT. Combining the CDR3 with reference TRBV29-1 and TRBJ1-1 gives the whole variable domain SAVISQKPSRDICQRGTSLTIQCQVDSQVTMMFWYRQQPGQSLTLIATANQGSEATYESGFVIDKFPISRPNLTFSTLTVSNMSPEDSSIYLCSVDPRGQDEAFFGQGTRLTVV.

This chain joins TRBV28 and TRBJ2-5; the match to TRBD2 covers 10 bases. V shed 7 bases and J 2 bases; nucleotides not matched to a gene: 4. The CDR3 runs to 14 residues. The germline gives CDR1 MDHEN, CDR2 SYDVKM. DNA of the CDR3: TGTGCCAGCACCGAGCGGGGGGGTCAAGAGACCCAGTACTTC. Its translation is CASTERGGQETQYF.

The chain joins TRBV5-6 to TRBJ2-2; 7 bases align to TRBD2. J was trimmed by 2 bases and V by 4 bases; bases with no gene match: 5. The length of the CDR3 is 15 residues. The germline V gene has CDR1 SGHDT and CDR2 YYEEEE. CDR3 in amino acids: CASSMGLPNTGELFF. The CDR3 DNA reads TGTGCCAGCAGCATGGGACTACCAAACACCGGGGAGCTGTTTTTT.

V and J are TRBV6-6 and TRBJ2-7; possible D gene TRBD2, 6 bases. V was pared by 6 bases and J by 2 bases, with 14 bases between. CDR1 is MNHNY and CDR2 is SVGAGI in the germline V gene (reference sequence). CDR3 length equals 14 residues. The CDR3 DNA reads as TGTGCCAGCAGGGGCGGGACTCCTCCCTACGAGCAGTACTTC. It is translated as CASRGGTPPYEQYF.

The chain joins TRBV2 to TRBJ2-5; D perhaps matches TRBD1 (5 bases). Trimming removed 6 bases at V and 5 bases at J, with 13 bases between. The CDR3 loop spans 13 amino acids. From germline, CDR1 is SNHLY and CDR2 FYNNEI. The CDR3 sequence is CASRAQALETQYF. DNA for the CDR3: TGTGCCAGCAGAGCACAGGCCCTGGAGACCCAGTACTTC.

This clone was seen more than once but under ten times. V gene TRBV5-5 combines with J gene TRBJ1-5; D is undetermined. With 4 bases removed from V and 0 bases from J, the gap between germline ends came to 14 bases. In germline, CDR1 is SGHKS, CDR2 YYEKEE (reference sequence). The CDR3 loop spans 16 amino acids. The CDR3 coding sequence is TGTGCCAGCAGCCCGCGAGCCGGGGATAGCAATCAGCCCCAGCATTTT. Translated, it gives CASSPRAGDSNQPQHF.

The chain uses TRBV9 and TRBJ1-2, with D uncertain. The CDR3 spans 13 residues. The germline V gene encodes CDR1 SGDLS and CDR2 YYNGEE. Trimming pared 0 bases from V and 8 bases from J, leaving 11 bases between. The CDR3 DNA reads TGTGCCAGCAGCGTAGGAGGCCCCGTGGGCTACACCTTC. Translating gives CASSVGGPVGYTF. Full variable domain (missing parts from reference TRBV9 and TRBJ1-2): DSGVTQTPKHLITATGQRVTLRCSPRSGDLSVYWYQQSLDQGLQFLIQYYNGEERAKGNILERFSAQQFPDLHSELNLSSLELGDSALYFCASSVGGPVGYTFGSGTRLTVV.

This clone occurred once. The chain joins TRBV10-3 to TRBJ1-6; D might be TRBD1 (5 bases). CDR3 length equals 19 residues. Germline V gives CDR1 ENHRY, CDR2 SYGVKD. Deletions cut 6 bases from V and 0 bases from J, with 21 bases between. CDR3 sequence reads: CAISLNDHRSSSYNSPLHF. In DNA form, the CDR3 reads TGTGCCATCAGCCTAAACGACCACAGGTCAAGCTCCTATAATTCACCCCTCCACTTT.

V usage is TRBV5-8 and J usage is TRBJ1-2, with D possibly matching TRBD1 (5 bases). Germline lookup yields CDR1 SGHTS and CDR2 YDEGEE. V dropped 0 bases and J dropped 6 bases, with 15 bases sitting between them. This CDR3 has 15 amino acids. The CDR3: CASSLAGRAIHGYTF. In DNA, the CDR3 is TGTGCCAGCAGCTTGGCGGGCAGGGCTATCCATGGCTACACCTTC. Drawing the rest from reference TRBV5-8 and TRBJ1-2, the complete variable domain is EAGVTQSPTHLIKTRGQQATLRCSPISGHTSVYWYQQALGLGLQFLLWYDEGEERNRGNFPPRFSGRQFPNYSSELNVNALELEDSALYLCASSLAGRAIHGYTFGSGTRLTVV.

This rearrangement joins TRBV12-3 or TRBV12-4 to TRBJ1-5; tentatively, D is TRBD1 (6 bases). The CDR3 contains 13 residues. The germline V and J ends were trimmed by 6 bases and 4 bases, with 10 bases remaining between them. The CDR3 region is CASRWTENQPQHF. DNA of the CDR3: TGTGCCAGCAGATGGACAGAAAATCAGCCCCAGCATTTT.

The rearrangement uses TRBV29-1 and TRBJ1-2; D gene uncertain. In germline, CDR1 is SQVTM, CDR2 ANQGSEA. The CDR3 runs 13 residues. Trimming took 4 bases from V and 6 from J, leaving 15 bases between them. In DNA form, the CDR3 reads TGCAGCGTTGGGCAGGTTAACTTTAATGGCTACACCTTC. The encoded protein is CSVGQVNFNGYTF. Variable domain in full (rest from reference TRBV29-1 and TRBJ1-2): SAVISQKPSRDICQRGTSLTIQCQVDSQVTMMFWYRQQPGQSLTLIATANQGSEATYESGFVIDKFPISRPNLTFSTLTVSNMSPEDSSIYLCSVGQVNFNGYTFGSGTRLTVV.

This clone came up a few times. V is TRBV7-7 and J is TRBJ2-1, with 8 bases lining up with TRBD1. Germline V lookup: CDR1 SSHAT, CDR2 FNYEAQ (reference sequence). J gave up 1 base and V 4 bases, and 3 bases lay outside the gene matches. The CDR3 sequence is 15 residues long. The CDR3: CASSSQGASYNEQFF. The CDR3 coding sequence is TGTGCCAGCAGCTCCCAGGGGGCTTCCTACAATGAGCAGTTCTTC.

CDR3 in amino acids: CASSLPAGLNTEAFF. The CDR3 DNA reads as TGCGCCAGCAGCCTGCCGGCAGGGTTGAACACTGAAGCTTTCTTT. The chain links TRBV5-1 to TRBJ1-1; TRBD1 is a possible D gene (5 bases). CDR3 size: 15 residues. Trimming took 4 bases from V and 0 from J, leaving 13 bases between them. Germline CDR1 SGHRS, CDR2 YFSETQ.

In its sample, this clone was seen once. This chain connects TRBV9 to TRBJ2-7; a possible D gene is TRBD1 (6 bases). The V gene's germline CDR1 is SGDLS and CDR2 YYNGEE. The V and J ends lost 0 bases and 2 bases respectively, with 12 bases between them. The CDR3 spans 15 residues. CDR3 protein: CASSVDGGQTYEQYF. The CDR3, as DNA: TGTGCCAGCAGCGTAGATGGAGGACAGACCTACGAGCAGTACTTC.